This TCR beta chain was profiled in a study of cytomegalovirus exposure and HLA in healthy donors. General study findings and limits: A later analysis, which compared TCR beta chains of equal frequency, found the HLA-associated ones more clonally expanded.

The PCR ran on 60 Vbeta and 13 Jbeta primers. Produced via immunoSEQ multiplex PCR; TCRdb's table is partial and in-frame only. Seen here are about 180,000 clones, roughly four fifths observed once, and the top ten hold 4.8%. This CDR3 contains 12 residues. Germline CDR1 SGHKS, CDR2 YYEKEE (reference sequence). Trimming cost V 4 bases and J 5 bases, with 7 bases left between them. As concerns this clone: Its target is unknown.

The chain employs TRBV5-5 and TRBJ2-1, with D tentatively TRBD1 (6 bases). Sequencing was done on a sample of PBMCs. The sequence derives from a girl aged 10 to 17 in good health and CMV-seropositive. As DNA, the CDR3 is TGTGCCAGCAGCCGGACAGACAATGAGCAGTTCTTC. Protein: CASSRTDNEQFF.